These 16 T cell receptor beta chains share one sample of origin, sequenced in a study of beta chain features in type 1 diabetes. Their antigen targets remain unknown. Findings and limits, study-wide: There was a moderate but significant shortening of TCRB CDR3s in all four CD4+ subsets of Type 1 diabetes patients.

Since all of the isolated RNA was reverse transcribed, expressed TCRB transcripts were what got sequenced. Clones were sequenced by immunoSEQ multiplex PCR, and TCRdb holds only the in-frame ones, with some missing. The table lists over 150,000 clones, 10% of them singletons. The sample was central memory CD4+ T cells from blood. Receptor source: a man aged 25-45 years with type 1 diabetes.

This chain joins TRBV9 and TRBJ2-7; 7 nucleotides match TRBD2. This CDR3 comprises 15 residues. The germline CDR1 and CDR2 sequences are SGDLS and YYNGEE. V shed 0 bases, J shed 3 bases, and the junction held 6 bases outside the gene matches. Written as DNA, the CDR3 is TGTGCCAGCAGCGTAGATGGTGGGAGGGTCTACGAGCAGTACTTC. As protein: CASSVDGGRVYEQYF. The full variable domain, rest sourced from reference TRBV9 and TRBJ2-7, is DSGVTQTPKHLITATGQRVTLRCSPRSGDLSVYWYQQSLDQGLQFLIQYYNGEERAKGNILERFSAQQFPDLHSELNLSSLELGDSALYFCASSVDGGRVYEQYFGPGTRLTVT.

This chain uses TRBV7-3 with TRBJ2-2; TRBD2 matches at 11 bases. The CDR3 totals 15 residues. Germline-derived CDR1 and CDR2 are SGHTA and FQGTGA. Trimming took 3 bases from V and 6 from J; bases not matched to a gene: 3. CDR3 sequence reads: CASSLGLAVSGELFF. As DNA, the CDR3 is TGTGCCAGCAGCTTGGGACTAGCGGTTTCCGGGGAGCTGTTTTTT.

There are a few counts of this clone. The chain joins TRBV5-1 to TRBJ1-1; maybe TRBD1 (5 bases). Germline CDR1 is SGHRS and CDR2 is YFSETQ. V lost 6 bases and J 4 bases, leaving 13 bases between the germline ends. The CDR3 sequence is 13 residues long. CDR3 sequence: CASNVQGTTEAFF. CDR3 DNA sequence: TGCGCCAGCAATGTTCAGGGTACCACTGAAGCTTTCTTT.

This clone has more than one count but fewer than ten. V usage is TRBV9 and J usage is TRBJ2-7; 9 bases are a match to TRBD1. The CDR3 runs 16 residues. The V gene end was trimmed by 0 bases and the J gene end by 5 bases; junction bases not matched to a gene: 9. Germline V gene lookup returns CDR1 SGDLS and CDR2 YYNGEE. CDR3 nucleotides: TGTGCCAGCAGCGTAGCTGGGACAGGGTTGGTCAACGAGCAGTACTTC. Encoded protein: CASSVAGTGLVNEQYF.

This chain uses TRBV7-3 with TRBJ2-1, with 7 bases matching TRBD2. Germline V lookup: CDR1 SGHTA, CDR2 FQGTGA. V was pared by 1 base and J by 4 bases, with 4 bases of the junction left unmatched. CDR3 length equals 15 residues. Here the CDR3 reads CASSLRSSGYNEQFF. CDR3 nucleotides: TGTGCCAGCAGCTTAAGGTCTAGCGGTTACAATGAGCAGTTCTTC.

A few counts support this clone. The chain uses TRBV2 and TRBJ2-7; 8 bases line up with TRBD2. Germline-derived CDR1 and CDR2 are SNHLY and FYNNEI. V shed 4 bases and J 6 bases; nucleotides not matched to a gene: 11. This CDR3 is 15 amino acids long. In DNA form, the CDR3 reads TGTGCCAGCAGTGGACAAGCGGGAGTGTCTCCCGAGCAGTACTTC. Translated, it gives CASSGQAGVSPEQYF.

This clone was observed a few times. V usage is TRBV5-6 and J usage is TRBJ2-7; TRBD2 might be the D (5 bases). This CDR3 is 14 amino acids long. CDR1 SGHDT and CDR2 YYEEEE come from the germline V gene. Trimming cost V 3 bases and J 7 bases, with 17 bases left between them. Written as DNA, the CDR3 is TGTGCCAGCAGCTACGGACTGGTCAGGAGGGAGCAGTACTTC. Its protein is CASSYGLVRREQYF.

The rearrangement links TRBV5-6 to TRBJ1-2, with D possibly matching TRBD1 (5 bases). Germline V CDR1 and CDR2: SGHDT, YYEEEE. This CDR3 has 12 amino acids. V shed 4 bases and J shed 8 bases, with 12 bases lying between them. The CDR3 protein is CASSLRQGGYTF. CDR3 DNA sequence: TGTGCCAGCAGCCTTCGGCAGGGAGGCTACACCTTC.

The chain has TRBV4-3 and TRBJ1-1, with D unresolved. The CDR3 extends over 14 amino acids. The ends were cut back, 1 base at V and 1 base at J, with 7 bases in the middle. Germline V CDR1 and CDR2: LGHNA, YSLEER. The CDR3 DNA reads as TGCGCCAGCAGCCAAGGTCTCCCGAACACTGAAGCTTTCTTT. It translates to CASSQGLPNTEAFF.

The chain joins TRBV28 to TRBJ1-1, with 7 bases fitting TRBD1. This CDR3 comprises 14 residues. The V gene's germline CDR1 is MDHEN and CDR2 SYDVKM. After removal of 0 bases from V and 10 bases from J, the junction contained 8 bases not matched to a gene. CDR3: CASSLWDNRGRAFF. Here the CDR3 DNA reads TGTGCCAGCAGTTTATGGGACAACAGGGGAAGAGCTTTCTTT. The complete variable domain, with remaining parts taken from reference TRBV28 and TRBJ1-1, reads DVKVTQSSRYLVKRTGEKVFLECVQDMDHENMFWYRQDPGLGLRLIYFSYDVKMKEKGDIPEGYSVSREKKERFSLILESASTNQTSMYLCASSLWDNRGRAFFGQGTRLTVV.

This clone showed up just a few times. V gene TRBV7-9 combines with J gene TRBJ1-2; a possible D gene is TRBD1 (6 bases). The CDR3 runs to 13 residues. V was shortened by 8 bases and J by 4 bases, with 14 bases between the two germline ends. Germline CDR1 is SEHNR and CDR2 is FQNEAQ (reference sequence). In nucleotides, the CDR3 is TGTGCCAGCGCTCCAGGGGATGGCTATGGCTACACCTTC. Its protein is CASAPGDGYGYTF.

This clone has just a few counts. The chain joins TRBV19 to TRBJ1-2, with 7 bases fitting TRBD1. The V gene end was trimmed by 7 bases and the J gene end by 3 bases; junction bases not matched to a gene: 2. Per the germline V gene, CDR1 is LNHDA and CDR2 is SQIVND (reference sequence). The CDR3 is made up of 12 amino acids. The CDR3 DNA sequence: TGTGCCAGTAATGACAGGGACTATGGCTACACCTTC. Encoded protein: CASNDRDYGYTF.

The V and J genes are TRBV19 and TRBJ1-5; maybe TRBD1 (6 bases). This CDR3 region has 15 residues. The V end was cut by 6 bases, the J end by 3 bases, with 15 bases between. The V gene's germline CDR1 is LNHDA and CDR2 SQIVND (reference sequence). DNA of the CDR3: TGTGCCAGTAGAGTACTGACAGGTTACAATCAGCCCCAGCATTTT. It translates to CASRVLTGYNQPQHF.

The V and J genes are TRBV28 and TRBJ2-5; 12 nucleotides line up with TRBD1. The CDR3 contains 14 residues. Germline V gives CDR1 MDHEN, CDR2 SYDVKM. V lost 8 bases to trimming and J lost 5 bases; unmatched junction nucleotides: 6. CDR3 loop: CASYGTGGLETQYF. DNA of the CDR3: TGTGCCAGCTATGGGACAGGGGGCTTGGAGACCCAGTACTTC.

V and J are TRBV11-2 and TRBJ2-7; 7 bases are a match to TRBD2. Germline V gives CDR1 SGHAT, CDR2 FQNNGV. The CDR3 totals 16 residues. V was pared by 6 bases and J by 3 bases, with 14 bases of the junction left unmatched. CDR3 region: CASSFGGRRSSYEQYF. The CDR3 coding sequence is TGTGCCAGCAGTTTCGGCGGGAGAAGGTCGAGCTACGAGCAGTACTTC.

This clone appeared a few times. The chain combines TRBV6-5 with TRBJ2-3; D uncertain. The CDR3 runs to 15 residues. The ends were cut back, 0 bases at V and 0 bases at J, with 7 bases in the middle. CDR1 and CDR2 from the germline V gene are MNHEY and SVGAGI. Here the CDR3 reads CASSYSQASTDTQYF. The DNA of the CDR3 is TGTGCCAGCAGTTACTCCCAGGCTAGCACAGATACGCAGTATTTT.